This TCR beta chain originates from a study of T-cell reconstitution after alpha-beta-depleted transplantation in children. Study-level findings and limits: T-cell counts and diversity at one year following transplant were attributed mainly to newly produced T cells.

The J segment lost 2 bases and the V segment lost 5 bases, leaving 6 bases of the junction unmatched. There are 15 residues in the CDR3. Germline-derived CDR1 and CDR2 are SGHTA and FQGNSA. A library of TCRbeta sequences, prepared with unique molecular identifiers, was generated. MiXCR, run by TCRdb on the PCR reads, gives a single entry per CDR3 protein. Of hundreds of thousands of distinct CDR3 sequences listed, over 10% were seen once; the top ten hold around 2.2%. As regards this clonotype: Its antigen is still unknown.

The TCR was taken from a male patient aged 5 to 17 who had a stem cell transplant for acute myeloid leukemia, so the T cells may come from the graft donor. Sequenced material: PBMCs, mostly from graft donor cells, taken 360 days after TCRalphabeta/CD19-depleted stem cell transplant. The chain employs TRBV7-2 and TRBJ1-3; 7 bases match TRBD1. CDR3 DNA: TGTGCCAGCAGCATGAGGACAGGCCCTGGAAACACCATATATTTT. Translating gives CASSMRTGPGNTIYF.